The T cell receptor beta chain under discussion was sequenced for a study of long-term antiretroviral therapy in people with HIV. Study details: Sampling started about a decade before the 2015 immediate-ART recommendation. General study points: Repertoire dominance by clones expanded before ART was seen at all time points. When set beside controls, HIV repertoires had CDR3 length ranges that were narrower.

A v3.0 immunoSEQ assay was performed at survey level. Clones were read by immunoSEQ multiplex PCR, and TCRdb kept only the in-frame ones, dropping some. The sample yields roughly 19,000 clones, 80% to 90% seen once. Worth noting for this clone: Its target is unknown.

This CDR3 has 15 amino acids. Trimming cost V 3 bases and J 1 base; bases outside gene matches: 2. CDR1 is SGHTA, CDR2 FQGNSA, per germline. This clonotype was sampled from a woman aged 18-29 years with HIV. The specimen comprised unsorted PBMCs, sampled 0.6 years after starting antiretroviral therapy. The chain links TRBV7-2 to TRBJ2-7; 11 bases align to TRBD2. In nucleotides, the CDR3 is TGTGCCAGCAGCTTCCGGACTAGCGGGTCCTACGAGCAGTACTTC. It specifies CASSFRTSGSYEQYF. The full variable domain, with the rest looked up from reference TRBV7-2 and TRBJ2-7, is GAGVSQSPSNKVTEKGKDVELRCDPISGHTALYWYRQSLGQGLEFLIYFQGNSAPDKSGLPSDRFSAERTGGSVSTLTIQRTQQEDSAVYLCASSFRTSGSYEQYFGPGTRLTVT.